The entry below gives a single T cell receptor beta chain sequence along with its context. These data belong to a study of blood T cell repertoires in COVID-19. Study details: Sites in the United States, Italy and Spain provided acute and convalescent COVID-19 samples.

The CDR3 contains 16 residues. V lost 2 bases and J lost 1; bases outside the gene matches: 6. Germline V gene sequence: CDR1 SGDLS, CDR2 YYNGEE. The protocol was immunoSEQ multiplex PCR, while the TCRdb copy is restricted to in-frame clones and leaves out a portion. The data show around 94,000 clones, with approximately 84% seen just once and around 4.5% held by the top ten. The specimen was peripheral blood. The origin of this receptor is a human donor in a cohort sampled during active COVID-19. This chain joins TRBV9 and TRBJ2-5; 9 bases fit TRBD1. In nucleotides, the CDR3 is TGTGCCAGCAGCGTGGAGCCGGGACAGGGCCAAGAGACCCAGTACTTC. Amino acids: CASSVEPGQGQETQYF.